This T cell receptor (beta chain) was profiled in a study of blood T cell repertoires in COVID-19. Across the whole study: Samples came from the United States, Italy and Spain, spanning acute and convalescent COVID-19. Sources were T cells, B-cell-depleted T cells, or PBMCs; the material itself was cDNA or gDNA.

Participants classified as exposed had met a COVID-19 case within 2 weeks before study entry. In the authors' methods: Reference gene primer amplification in the assay estimated nucleated cell counts. TCRdb's copy holds only in-frame clones and misses some; the assay was immunoSEQ multiplex PCR. The V and J calls and clone size come from that table; D and trimming were worked out from the DNA. Here the sample spans about 160,000 clones, approximately 90% being singletons. Sequencing was carried out using PBMCs or T cells enriched from blood (not recorded which). The sequence was obtained from a woman between 35 and 50 years old who had been exposed to COVID-19.

In DNA, the CDR3 is TGTGCCAGCAGCCCCGAAGTGACAGGACATGAGCAGTTCTTC. Its translation is CASSPEVTGHEQFF. The V call is TRBV7-8, the J call TRBJ2-1; tentative D call: TRBD1 (6 bases). The V end was cut by 5 bases, the J end by 8 bases, with 16 bases between. There are 14 residues in the CDR3. Germline CDR1 reads SGHVS; CDR2 reads FQNEAQ.